The table lists the clone carrying this T cell receptor (beta chain) with many counts. V was trimmed by 1 base and J by 1 base, leaving 14 bases between them. Per germline, CDR1 DFQATT and CDR2 SNEGSKA (reference sequence). This CDR3 comprises 15 residues. Sample-barcoded 5' priming and a J-beta primer mix drove a second PCR of about 6 to 12 cycles. TCRdb used MiXCR to reprocess the 5' RACE reads, holding one entry per CDR3 protein. The repertoire holds 650,000 or so distinct CDR3 sequences, with 52% as singletons. This sample was included in a study of blood T cells in healthy people across ages. Sequenced input: blood. The sequence was collected from a woman of 80 years or more in good health. The rearrangement joins TRBV20-1 to TRBJ2-7; D not certain. CDR3 bases: TGCAGTGCTAGAGCCGCACGAGTCGGGTCCTACGAGCAGTACTTC. Protein product: CSARAARVGSYEQYF.